Below, one TCR beta chain is given with its context. The target antigen is unknown. This entry belongs to a study of T-cell memory formation after mild COVID-19. In the study overall: Among the donors, TCR clusters were largely specific to each donor. Study results and limitations: Cross-reactive memory seemingly joined, as some responding clones were found in pre-infection memory. Clones that contracted clustered mainly in CM and EM if CD4+ and in EMRA if CD8+. Clones contracting over day 15 to 85 were CD4/CD8 balanced, with later expanders leaning CD4+.

CDR1 is SGHVS, CDR2 FQNEAQ, per germline. V was shortened by 3 bases and J by 4 bases, with 10 bases between the two germline ends. The CDR3 length is 14 residues. From the 5' RACE reads, TCRdb called clonotypes with MiXCR, one entry per CDR3 protein. Of a few hundred thousand distinct CDR3 sequences in the sample, 20% to 25% were seen once. The chain employs TRBV7-8 and TRBJ1-5, with D tentatively TRBD1 (6 bases). Sequencing was performed on PBMCs or a T cell subset sorted from them (not recorded which). The TCR sequence derives from a man between 18 and 29 years old who had mild COVID-19 (a few samples of this study predate the infection). Cell type and time point are not known. The CDR3 nucleotides are TGTGCCAGCAGCTTTTGGACAGAAAATCAGCCCCAGCATTTT. This codes for CASSFWTENQPQHF.